One and the same sample provided the 28 T cell receptor beta chains below, sequenced in a study of blood T cells in healthy people across ages. With a J-beta primer mix and a sample-barcoded 5' primer, a second PCR ran about 6 to 11 cycles. TCRdb re-analysed the 5' RACE reads in MiXCR, keeping a single row per CDR3 protein. The data hold approximately 1,000,000 distinct CDR3 sequences, with about two fifths observed a single time. The specimen was blood. The receptors were gathered from a man between 18 and 29 years old in good health.

The chain is built from TRBV20-1 and TRBJ1-2; possible D gene TRBD1, 6 bases. V shed 3 bases and J shed 8 bases, with 13 bases lying between them. The V gene's germline CDR1 is DFQATT and CDR2 SNEGSKA (reference sequence). CDR3 size: 12 residues. The CDR3 is CSASPRTDGYTF. The CDR3 bases are TGCAGTGCTAGCCCCAGGACAGACGGCTACACCTTC.

The chain couples TRBV12-3 or TRBV12-4 to TRBJ2-6, with a possible D match to TRBD1 (6 bases). This CDR3 comprises 15 residues. V lost 6 bases, J lost 9 bases, and 18 bases lay in between. This chain's CDR3 is CASSLGQRLVNVLTF. In DNA form, the CDR3 reads TGTGCCAGCAGCCTGGGACAAAGGTTGGTCAACGTCCTGACTTTC.

This clonotype has more than one count but fewer than ten. The rearrangement joins TRBV12-3 or TRBV12-4 to TRBJ1-1; D unclear. V lost 6 bases and J 4 bases, leaving 9 bases between the germline ends. The CDR3 loop spans 12 amino acids. The CDR3 is CASRREGTEAFF. The CDR3, as DNA: TGTGCCAGCAGACGGGAGGGCACTGAAGCTTTCTTT.

This clonotype was found many times. The chain combines TRBV4-3 with TRBJ1-2; no clear D gene. V lost 0 bases and J lost 8, with 16 bases in between. Germline assignment: CDR1 LGHNA and CDR2 YSLEER. The CDR3 covers 15 residues. The CDR3 DNA is TGCGCCAGCAGCCAAGATCGCACGACCAGAGGGGGCTACACCTTC. Encoded protein: CASSQDRTTRGGYTF.

This rearrangement joins TRBV20-1 to TRBJ1-2; D unclear. The CDR3 has 14 amino acids. CDR1 DFQATT and CDR2 SNEGSKA come from the germline V gene (reference sequence). V lost 0 bases and J 4 bases, leaving 12 bases between the germline ends. The CDR3 nucleotides are TGCAGTGCTAGAGATAACAGAGGAGCCTATGGCTACACCTTC. Translating gives CSARDNRGAYGYTF.

This chain joins TRBV12-3 or TRBV12-4 and TRBJ1-2; tentatively, D is TRBD1 (5 bases). The CDR3 covers 15 residues. Between the trimmed V and J ends, which lost 5 bases and 5 bases, there was a span of 18 bases. CDR3 amino acids: CASSIEGQGGYGYTF. As DNA, the CDR3 is TGTGCCAGCAGTATCGAGGGGCAGGGCGGGTATGGCTACACCTTC.

With respect to this clonotype: The junction departs from the called germline gene at one end, perhaps through a read error. The V and J genes are TRBV19 and TRBJ1-5; D is unclear. Germline CDR1 LNHDA, CDR2 SQIVND (reference sequence). This CDR3 has 12 residues. The CDR3 DNA follows: TGTGCCAGTAGTGTTAGCCATCAGCCCCAGCATTTT. This codes for CASSVSHQPQHF.

This chain links TRBV7-2 with TRBJ2-7, with D tentatively TRBD1 (6 bases). The V end was cut by 5 bases, the J end by 2 bases, with 13 bases between. CDR1 and CDR2 from the germline V gene are SGHTA and FQGNSA. The length of the CDR3 is 14 residues. The CDR3 sequence: CASSARTVPYEQYF. The CDR3 nucleotides are TGTGCCAGCAGCGCTAGGACAGTTCCCTACGAGCAGTACTTC.

This clonotype was counted a few times. Just one base apart from a much larger clone, this may be a read error. The rearrangement uses TRBV12-3 or TRBV12-4 and TRBJ2-6; D unresolved. The V end lost 8 bases, the J end lost 0 bases, and 17 bases lay between the germline ends. The CDR3 runs 17 residues. CDR3 DNA: TGTGCCAGCCGCCCCTACAGTGTGATCTCTGGGGCCAACGTCCTGACTTTC. Translated, it gives CASRPYSVISGANVLTF.

This clonotype occurred a few times. The chain uses TRBV5-5 and TRBJ2-7, with D possibly being TRBD2 (6 bases). This CDR3 comprises 16 residues. CDR1 is SGHKS and CDR2 is YYEKEE in the germline V gene (reference sequence). Trimming stripped 0 bases from V and 2 bases from J, with 15 bases between. The CDR3 DNA reads TGTGCCAGCAGCTTGGTCCCGGGGGTGAGAACCTACGAGCAGTACTTC. This gives the protein CASSLVPGVRTYEQYF.

This clonotype was seen a few times. The genes are TRBV5-1 and TRBJ2-5; maybe TRBD2 (5 bases). This CDR3 region has 15 residues. The germline V and J ends were trimmed by 4 bases and 5 bases, with 18 bases remaining between them. Germline CDR1 is SGHRS and CDR2 is YFSETQ. This CDR3 is CASSTGLVTSETQYF. The CDR3 DNA reads as TGCGCCAGCAGCACGGGATTAGTGACATCGGAGACCCAGTACTTC.

The CDR3 region is CASSISGNAETQYF. The DNA of the CDR3 is TGTGCCAGCAGCATATCAGGGAATGCGGAGACCCAGTACTTC. The chain couples TRBV11-2 to TRBJ2-5; weak D call: TRBD1 (5 bases). Deletions cut 5 bases from V and 5 bases from J, with 15 bases between. This CDR3 region has 14 residues. From germline, CDR1 is SGHAT and CDR2 FQNNGV.

The rearrangement uses TRBV18 and TRBJ2-5; D gene unclear. Trimming removed 0 bases from V and 1 base from J, with 3 bases in between. CDR1 and CDR2 from the germline V gene are KGHSH and LQKENI. The CDR3 is made up of 13 amino acids. For the CDR3, the DNA is TGTGCCAGCTCACCACCGTCCCAAGAGACCCAGTACTTC. Protein: CASSPPSQETQYF. Using reference TRBV18 and TRBJ2-5 for the parts outside the CDR3, the full variable domain is NAGVMQNPRHLVRRRGQEARLRCSPMKGHSHVYWYRQLPEEGLKFMVYLQKENIIDESGMPKERFSAEFPKEGPSILRIQQVVRGDSAAYFCASSPPSQETQYFGPGTRLLVL.

This clonotype was detected a few times. This chain links TRBV12-3 or TRBV12-4 with TRBJ1-1; TRBD1 might be the D (5 bases). CDR3 length: 13 amino acids. The ends were cut back, 8 bases at V and 1 base at J, with 11 bases in the middle. CDR3 loop: CASAAGANTEAFF. Here the CDR3 DNA reads TGTGCCAGCGCGGCCGGGGCGAACACTGAAGCTTTCTTT.

This clonotype appeared a few times. The J gene is TRBJ2-1, the V gene TRBV6-2 or TRBV6-3, with 8 bases fitting TRBD2. The germline V gene encodes CDR1 MNHEY and CDR2 SVGEGT. The CDR3 is made up of 15 amino acids. V shed 3 bases and J 7 bases; nucleotides not matched to a gene: 8. CDR3 residues: CASSYGTRGSNEQFF. The CDR3 region has the DNA TGTGCCAGCAGTTATGGGACTAGGGGGTCGAATGAGCAGTTCTTC.

The chain has TRBV21-1 and TRBJ1-2; no check of the table's D call, TRBD1, against the DNA was made. TRBV21-1 is a documented pseudogene. This CDR3 is built from 16 residues. In DNA, the CDR3 is TGTGCCAGCAGCAAAGTCCGGGACAGGGGTTCGTGGGGCTACACCTTC. As protein: CASSKVRDRGSWGYTF.

On this clonotype itself: A junction boundary mismatches the germline segment, possibly from a read error. This rearrangement joins TRBV20-1 to TRBJ2-5, with a possible D match to TRBD2 (5 bases). Looked up from germline, CDR1 is DFQATT and CDR2 is SNEGSKA (reference sequence). CDR3 length: 14 amino acids. DNA of the CDR3: TGCAGTACTAGAGATCCAGCGGACGTAGAGACCCAGTACTTC. This translates into CSTRDPADVETQYF.

The genes are TRBV3-1 and TRBJ1-2; D ambiguous. CDR1 is LGHDT, CDR2 YNNKEL, per germline (reference sequence). The CDR3 has 12 amino acids. V lost 2 bases to trimming and J lost 13 bases, with 14 bases between them. The CDR3 sequence: CASSQMRVKATF. Here the CDR3 DNA reads TGTGCCAGCAGCCAAATGCGGGTGAAGGCCACCTTC.

The rearrangement uses TRBV9 and TRBJ1-3; D might be TRBD1 (5 bases). Trimming stripped 0 bases from V and 6 bases from J, with 13 bases between. The CDR3 sequence is 15 residues long. Germline CDR1 and CDR2: SGDLS and YYNGEE. This CDR3 is CASSVGAGAKNTIYF. CDR3 sequence (DNA): TGTGCCAGCAGCGTAGGGGCCGGGGCCAAAAACACCATATATTTT.

This clonotype was recorded a few times. V usage is TRBV5-1 and J usage is TRBJ1-6, with 11 bases that match TRBD1. Losses at the gene ends were 4 bases for V and 7 bases for J; bases not matched to a gene: 4. This CDR3 has 15 residues. Germline V gives CDR1 SGHRS, CDR2 YFSETQ. CDR3 DNA sequence: TGCGCCAGCAGCAAACGGACAGGGGGCAATTCACCCCTCCACTTT. It encodes CASSKRTGGNSPLHF.

This rearrangement joins TRBV6-1 to TRBJ2-1, with D tentatively TRBD1 (6 bases). Near its end, the DNA agrees better with TRBJ2-7, so the J call may be wrong. Germline V gives CDR1 MNHNS, CDR2 SASEGT. The CDR3 sequence is 14 residues long. This chain's CDR3 is CASRKTRGPNEQYF. CDR3 nucleotides: TGTGCCAGCAGGAAAACCAGGGGACCAAATGAGCAGTACTTC.

A remark on this clonotype: A much larger clone differs from this one at a single base, so this may be a read error. The J gene is TRBJ2-3, the V gene TRBV13, with D uncertain. Germline loops: CDR1 PRHDT, CDR2 FYEKMQ (reference sequence). This CDR3 comprises 13 residues. This CDR3 is CAGSQSRTDTQYF. The DNA of the CDR3 is TGTGCCGGCAGCCAATCTAGAACAGATACGCAGTATTTT.

V usage is TRBV10-3 and J usage is TRBJ1-2, with a possible D match to TRBD1 (5 bases). Between the trimmed V and J ends, which lost 8 bases and 6 bases, there was a span of 13 bases. There are 12 residues in the CDR3. In germline, CDR1 is ENHRY, CDR2 SYGVKD. Here the CDR3 reads CAIGARQDGYTF. The CDR3 DNA reads TGTGCCATCGGGGCAAGGCAAGATGGCTACACCTTC.

The chain links TRBV4-3 to TRBJ2-5; D is unresolved. The CDR3 is made up of 16 amino acids. The V gene lost 0 bases and the J gene lost 11 bases, with 22 bases spanning the gap. The V gene's germline CDR1 is LGHNA and CDR2 YSLEER. The CDR3 here is CASSQDVSVTYNEQYF. The CDR3 region has the DNA TGCGCCAGCAGCCAAGATGTAAGTGTTACCTACAATGAGCAGTACTTC.

V usage is TRBV5-4 and J usage is TRBJ2-7, with TRBD1 matching over 11 bases. The DNA end is a closer match to TRBJ2-5, so the J assignment may be wrong. Germline CDR1 is SGHNT and CDR2 is YYREEE (reference sequence). The CDR3 is 16 amino acids. For the CDR3, the DNA is TGTGCCAGCAGCAAGGGACAGGGGGTCCCTGGGGAGACCCAGTACTTC. Encoded protein: CASSKGQGVPGETQYF.

The V and J genes are TRBV20-1 and TRBJ1-2, with TRBD1 as a possible D gene (5 bases). The CDR3 totals 14 residues. V dropped 0 bases and J dropped 2 bases, with 10 bases sitting between them. Germline CDR1 reads DFQATT; CDR2 reads SNEGSKA (reference sequence). CDR3 sequence (DNA): TGCAGTGCTAGAGAAGGGGACCGAAACTATGGCTACACCTTC. Its translation: CSAREGDRNYGYTF.

CDR3 in amino acids: CASSQDLAGKNTEAFF. The CDR3 bases are TGTGCCAGCAGCCAAGATCTTGCAGGGAAGAACACTGAAGCTTTCTTT. The chain joins TRBV4-2 to TRBJ1-1; TRBD1 is a possible D gene (5 bases). V dropped 0 bases and J dropped 1 base, with 12 bases sitting between them. CDR1 and CDR2 from the germline V gene are LGHNA and YNFKEQ. This CDR3 region has 16 residues.

This chain joins TRBV6-1 and TRBJ1-6, with D possibly TRBD1 on 6 matching bases. Germline V gene data show CDR1 as MNHNS and CDR2 as SASEGT. The CDR3 runs 17 residues. Between the trimmed V and J ends, which lost 0 bases and 6 bases, there was a span of 15 bases. For the CDR3, the DNA is TGTGCCAGCAGTGAAGCCCCCGGGGGCGCGGGTAATTCACCCCTCCACTTT. Its protein is CASSEAPGGAGNSPLHF.